This T cell receptor beta chain was sequenced in a study of PD-1 blockade in mismatch repair-deficient tumors. Germline V gene sequence: CDR1 SGHTA, CDR2 FQGNSA. CDR3 length: 14 residues. Trimming shortened V by 5 bases and J by 7 bases, and 17 bases separated the two germline ends. Libraries were prepared by immunoSEQ multiplex PCR; TCRdb keeps only in-frame clonotypes and omits some of them. Of roughly 120,000 clones detected, 60% to 85% appear once; the ten largest clones hold 4% to 6%. The chain carries TRBV7-2 and TRBJ1-2; perhaps TRBD1 as D (5 bases). Sequenced material: peripheral blood, taken about 60 weeks after starting pembrolizumab. This TCR was sampled from an adult with mismatch repair-deficient cancer. The CDR3 coding sequence is TGTGCCAGCAGCCCCTTACAGGATCGGGTTGGCTACACCTTC. The encoded protein is CASSPLQDRVGYTF. The variable domain in full, with the rest retrieved from reference TRBV7-2 and TRBJ1-2, is GAGVSQSPSNKVTEKGKDVELRCDPISGHTALYWYRQSLGQGLEFLIYFQGNSAPDKSGLPSDRFSAERTGGSVSTLTIQRTQQEDSAVYLCASSPLQDRVGYTFGSGTRLTVV.